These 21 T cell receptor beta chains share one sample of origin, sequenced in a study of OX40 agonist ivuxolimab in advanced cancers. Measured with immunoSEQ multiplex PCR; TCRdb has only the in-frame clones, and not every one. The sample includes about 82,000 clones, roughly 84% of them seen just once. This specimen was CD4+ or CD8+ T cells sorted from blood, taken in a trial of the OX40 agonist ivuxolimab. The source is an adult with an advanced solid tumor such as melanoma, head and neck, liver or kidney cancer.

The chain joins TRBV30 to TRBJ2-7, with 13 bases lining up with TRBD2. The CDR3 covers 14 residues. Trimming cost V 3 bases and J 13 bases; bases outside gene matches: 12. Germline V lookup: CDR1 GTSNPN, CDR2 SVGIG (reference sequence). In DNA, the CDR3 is TGTGCCTGGAGCGTTGGGACTAGCGGGGCGACGGGTTACTTC. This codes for CAWSVGTSGATGYF.

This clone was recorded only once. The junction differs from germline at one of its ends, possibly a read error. The CDR3 protein is CASGMDPAEGHQPQHF. CDR3 nucleotides: TGTGCCAGTGGTATGGATCCGGCGGAAGGGCATCAGCCCCAGCATTTT. This chain connects TRBV19 to TRBJ1-5, with D hard to call. The CDR3 contains 16 residues. Per germline, CDR1 LNHDA and CDR2 SQIVND (reference sequence).

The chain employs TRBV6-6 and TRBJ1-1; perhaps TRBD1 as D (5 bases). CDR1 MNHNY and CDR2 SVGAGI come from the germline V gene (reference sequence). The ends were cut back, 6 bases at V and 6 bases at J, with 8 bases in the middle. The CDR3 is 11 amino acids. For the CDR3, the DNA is TGTGCCAGCAGAGCACAGGCTGAAGCTTTCTTT. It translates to CASRAQAEAFF.

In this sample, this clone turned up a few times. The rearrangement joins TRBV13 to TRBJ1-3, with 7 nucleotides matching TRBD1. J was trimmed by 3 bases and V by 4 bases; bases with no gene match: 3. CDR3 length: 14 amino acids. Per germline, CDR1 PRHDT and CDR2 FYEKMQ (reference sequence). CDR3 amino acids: CASSSTGLGNTIYF. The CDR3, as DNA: TGTGCCAGCAGCTCGACAGGGCTTGGAAACACCATATATTTT. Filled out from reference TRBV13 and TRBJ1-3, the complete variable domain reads AAGVIQSPRHLIKEKRETATLKCYPIPRHDTVYWYQQGPGQDPQFLISFYEKMQSDKGSIPDRFSAQQFSDYHSELNMSSLELGDSALYFCASSSTGLGNTIYFGEGSWLTVV.

CDR3 coding DNA: TGTGCCAGCAGCTTGGGCAGGGACGGTGAGACCCAGTACTTC. Amino acids: CASSLGRDGETQYF. The rearrangement links TRBV5-8 to TRBJ2-5, with D perhaps TRBD1 or TRBD2 (5 bases each). This CDR3 has 14 amino acids. CDR1 and CDR2 from the germline V gene are SGHTS and YDEGEE. Trimming took 0 bases from V and 5 from J, leaving 11 bases between them.

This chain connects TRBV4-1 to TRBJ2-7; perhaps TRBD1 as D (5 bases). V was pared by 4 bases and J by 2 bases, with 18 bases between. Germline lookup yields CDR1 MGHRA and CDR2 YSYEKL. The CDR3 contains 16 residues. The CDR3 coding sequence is TGCGCCAGCAGCCTAATTAGGGGAATTCCAGCCTACGAGCAGTACTTC. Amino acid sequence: CASSLIRGIPAYEQYF.

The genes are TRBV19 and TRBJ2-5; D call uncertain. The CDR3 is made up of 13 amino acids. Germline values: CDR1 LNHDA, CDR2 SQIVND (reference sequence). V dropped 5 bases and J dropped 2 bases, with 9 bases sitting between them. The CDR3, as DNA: TGTGCCAGTAGTTTTACCTGGCAAGAGACCCAGTACTTC. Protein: CASSFTWQETQYF.

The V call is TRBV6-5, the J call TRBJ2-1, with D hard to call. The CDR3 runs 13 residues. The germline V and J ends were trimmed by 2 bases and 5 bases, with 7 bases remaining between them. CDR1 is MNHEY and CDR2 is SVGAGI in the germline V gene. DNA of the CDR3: TGTGCCAGCAGTTACGGACGGAACAATGAGCAGTTCTTC. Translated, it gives CASSYGRNNEQFF.

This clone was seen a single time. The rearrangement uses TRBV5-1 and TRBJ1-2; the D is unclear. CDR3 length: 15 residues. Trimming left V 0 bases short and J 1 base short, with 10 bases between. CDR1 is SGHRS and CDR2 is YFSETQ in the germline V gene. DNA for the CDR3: TGCGCCAGCAGCTTGGTAGAAAACCTTAACTATGGCTACACCTTC. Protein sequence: CASSLVENLNYGYTF.

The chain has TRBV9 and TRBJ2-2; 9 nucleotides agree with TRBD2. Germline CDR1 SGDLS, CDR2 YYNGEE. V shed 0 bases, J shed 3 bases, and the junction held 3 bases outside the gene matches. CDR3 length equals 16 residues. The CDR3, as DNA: TGTGCCAGCAGCGTAGCTGTAGCGGGGGACACCGGGGAGCTGTTTTTT. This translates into CASSVAVAGDTGELFF.

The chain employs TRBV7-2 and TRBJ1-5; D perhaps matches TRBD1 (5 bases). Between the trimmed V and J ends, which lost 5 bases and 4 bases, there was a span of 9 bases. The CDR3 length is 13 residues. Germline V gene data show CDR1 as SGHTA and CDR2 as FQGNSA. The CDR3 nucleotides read TGTGCCAGCAGCCCCAGGGAGAATCAGCCCCAGCATTTT. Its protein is CASSPRENQPQHF.

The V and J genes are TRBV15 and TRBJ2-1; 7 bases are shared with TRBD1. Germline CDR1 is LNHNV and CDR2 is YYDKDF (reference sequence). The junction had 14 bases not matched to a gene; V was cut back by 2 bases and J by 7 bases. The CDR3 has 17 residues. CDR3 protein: CATSRSLAQGRMNEQFF. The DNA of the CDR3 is TGTGCCACCAGCAGATCCCTCGCACAGGGGCGTATGAATGAGCAGTTCTTC.

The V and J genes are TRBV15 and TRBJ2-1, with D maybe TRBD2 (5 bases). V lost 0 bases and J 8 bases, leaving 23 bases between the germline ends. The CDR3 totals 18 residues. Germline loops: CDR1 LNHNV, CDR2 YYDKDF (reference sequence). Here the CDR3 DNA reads TGTGCCACCAGCAGAGATCACAGCGGTCTACACCCCGAGGATGAGCAGTTCTTC. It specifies CATSRDHSGLHPEDEQFF.

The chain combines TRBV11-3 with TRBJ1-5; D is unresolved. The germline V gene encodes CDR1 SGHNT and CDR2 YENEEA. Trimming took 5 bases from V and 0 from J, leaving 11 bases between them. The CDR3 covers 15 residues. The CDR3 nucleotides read TGTGCCAGCAGCCCTGGAGTTGGTAGCAATCAGCCCCAGCATTTT. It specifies CASSPGVGSNQPQHF.

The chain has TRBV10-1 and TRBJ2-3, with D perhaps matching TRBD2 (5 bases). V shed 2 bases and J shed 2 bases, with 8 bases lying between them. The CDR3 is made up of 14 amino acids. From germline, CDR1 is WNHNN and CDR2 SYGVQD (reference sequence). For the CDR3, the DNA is TGCGCCAGCAGTGAGGGACTCTCCACAGATACGCAGTATTTT. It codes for CASSEGLSTDTQYF.

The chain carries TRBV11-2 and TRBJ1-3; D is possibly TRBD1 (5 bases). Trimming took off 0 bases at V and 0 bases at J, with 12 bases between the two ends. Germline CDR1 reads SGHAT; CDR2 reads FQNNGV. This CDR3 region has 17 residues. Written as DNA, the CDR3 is TGTGCCAGCAGCTTAGATGGAGAGGGGAGCTCTGGAAACACCATATATTTT. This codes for CASSLDGEGSSGNTIYF.

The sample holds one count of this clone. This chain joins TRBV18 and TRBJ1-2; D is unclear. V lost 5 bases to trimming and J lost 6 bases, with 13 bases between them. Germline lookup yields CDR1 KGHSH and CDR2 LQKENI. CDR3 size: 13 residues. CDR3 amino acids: CASSDAVINGYTF. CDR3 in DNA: TGTGCCAGCTCAGACGCGGTTATTAATGGCTACACCTTC.

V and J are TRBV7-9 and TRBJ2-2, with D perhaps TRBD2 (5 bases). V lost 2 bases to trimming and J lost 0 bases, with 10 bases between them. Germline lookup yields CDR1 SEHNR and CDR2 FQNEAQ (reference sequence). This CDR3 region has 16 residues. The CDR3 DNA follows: TGTGCCAGCAGCTTAATCTGGGGAGCGAACACCGGGGAGCTGTTTTTT. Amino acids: CASSLIWGANTGELFF.

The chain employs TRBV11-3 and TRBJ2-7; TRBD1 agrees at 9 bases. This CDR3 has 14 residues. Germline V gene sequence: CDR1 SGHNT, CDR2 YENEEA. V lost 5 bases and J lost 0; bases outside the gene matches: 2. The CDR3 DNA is TGTGCCAGCAGCAGACAGGGGGACTCCTACGAGCAGTACTTC. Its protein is CASSRQGDSYEQYF.

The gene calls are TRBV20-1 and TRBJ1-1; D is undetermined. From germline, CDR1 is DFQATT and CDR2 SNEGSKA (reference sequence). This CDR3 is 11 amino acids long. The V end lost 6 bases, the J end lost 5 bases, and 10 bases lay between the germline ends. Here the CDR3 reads CSATSETEAFF. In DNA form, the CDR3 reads TGCAGTGCGACCTCGGAAACTGAAGCTTTCTTT.

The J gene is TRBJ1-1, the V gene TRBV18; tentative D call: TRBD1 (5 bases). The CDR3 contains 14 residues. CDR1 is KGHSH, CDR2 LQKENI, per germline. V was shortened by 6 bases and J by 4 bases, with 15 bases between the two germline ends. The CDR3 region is CASSPGPQGTEAFF. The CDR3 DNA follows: TGTGCCAGCTCCCCCGGGCCCCAGGGCACTGAAGCTTTCTTT.